These T cell receptor beta chains were read from a single sample in a study of CD8 T cells in ankylosing spondylitis. TCRdb ran MiXCR on the 5' RACE reads and lists one entry per CDR3 protein. The data show roughly 180,000 distinct CDR3 sequences, approximately 10% seen once. Sequenced material: blood, either unsorted or a sorted T cell fraction (not recorded which). Receptors were obtained from a female donor with ankylosing spondylitis or in good health (not recorded which). Each CDR3 is given with its conserved first and last residue. The D gene is left open where the match is weak. Size is stated for part of the rows, as once, few or many counts, or as a class when the clone is expanded.

j_call: TRBJ2-1
v_call: TRBV3-1
d_call: -
clone_size: few
cdr3_nt: TGTGCCAGCAGCCGAGTGGGGACAAATGAGCAGTTCTTC
cdr3_aa: CASSRVGTNEQFF

j_call: TRBJ2-3
v_call: TRBV12-3/TRBV12-4
d_call: -
clone_size: many
cdr3_nt: TGTGCCAGCAGTCCCCCAAGGGCCGAAGATACGCAGTATTTT
cdr3_aa: CASSPPRAEDTQYF

j_call: TRBJ2-1
v_call: TRBV7-2
d_call: TRBD2
clone_size: many
cdr3_nt: TGTGCCAGCAGCTTAGGGGGGGGGGAGCCTGTCAATGAGCAGTTCTTC
cdr3_aa: CASSLGGGEPVNEQFF

j_call: TRBJ1-2
v_call: TRBV10-2
d_call: TRBD1
clone_size: few
cdr3_nt: TGCGCCAGCAGTGGGGACAGGGGTGGCTACACCTTC
cdr3_aa: CASSGDRGGYTF

j_call: TRBJ2-3
v_call: TRBV5-1
d_call: -
clone_size: few
cdr3_nt: TGCGCCAGCAGCCCCGGAGTTCCCACAGATACGCAGTATTTT
cdr3_aa: CASSPGVPTDTQYF

j_call: TRBJ2-5
v_call: TRBV5-6
d_call: -
clone_size: -
cdr3_nt: TGTGCCAGCAGTCTGTGGTATAAAGAGACCCAGTACTTC
cdr3_aa: CASSLWYKETQYF

j_call: TRBJ2-4
v_call: TRBV6-2/TRBV6-3
d_call: TRBD2
clone_size: few
cdr3_nt: TGTGCCAGCAGTTACAAAGTCGCTAGCGGGAGGCCTGACAAAAACATTCAGTACTTC
cdr3_aa: CASSYKVASGRPDKNIQYF

j_call: TRBJ2-7
v_call: TRBV4-1
d_call: -
clone_size: -
cdr3_nt: TGCGCCAGCAGCCACTCAGCGTCAACTTTTTCCTACGAGCAGTACTTC
cdr3_aa: CASSHSASTFSYEQYF

j_call: TRBJ1-2
v_call: TRBV9
d_call: -
clone_size: few
cdr3_nt: TGTGCCAGCAGCGGTTCCGGCATAGACTATGGCTACACCTTC
cdr3_aa: CASSGSGIDYGYTF

j_call: TRBJ2-7
v_call: TRBV12-3/TRBV12-4
d_call: -
clone_size: few
cdr3_nt: TGTGCCTGCGGGGTTGGCCCCAACGAGCAGTACTTC
cdr3_aa: CACGVGPNEQYF

j_call: TRBJ2-1
v_call: TRBV30
d_call: -
clone_size: -
cdr3_nt: TGTGCCTGGAGTGTCGGGCTTCCGAGCTCCTACAATGAGCAGTTCTTC
cdr3_aa: CAWSVGLPSSYNEQFF

j_call: TRBJ2-7
v_call: TRBV7-9
d_call: -
clone_size: -
cdr3_nt: TGTGCCAGCAGCTCTGAAACCTACGAGCAGTACTTC
cdr3_aa: CASSSETYEQYF

j_call: TRBJ2-1
v_call: TRBV7-9
d_call: -
clone_size: -
cdr3_nt: TGTGCCAGCACCCCAGCTTCGGAGGATGAGCAGTTCTTC
cdr3_aa: CASTPASEDEQFF

j_call: TRBJ1-5
v_call: TRBV21-1
d_call: -
clone_size: -
cdr3_nt: TGTGCCAGCAGCGCCGGACAGGGAAAAGGCTTTGGCAATCAGCCCCAGCATTTT
cdr3_aa: CASSAGQGKGFGNQPQHF

j_call: TRBJ2-1
v_call: TRBV7-9
d_call: -
clone_size: many
cdr3_nt: TGTGCCAGCAGCTTTACCCCAGAGGGTTACGGAGCTCTAGGCAATGAGCAGTTCTTC
cdr3_aa: CASSFTPEGYGALGNEQFF

j_call: TRBJ2-5
v_call: TRBV27
d_call: -
clone_size: -
cdr3_nt: TGTGCCAGCAGTTTATCGATGGACATTTTACAAGAGACCCAGTACTTC
cdr3_aa: CASSLSMDILQETQYF

j_call: TRBJ1-1
v_call: TRBV12-3/TRBV12-4
d_call: -
clone_size: few
cdr3_nt: TGTGCCAGCAGTTTAGTGGGACCCATGAACACTGAAGCTTTCTTT
cdr3_aa: CASSLVGPMNTEAFF

j_call: TRBJ2-1
v_call: TRBV28
d_call: TRBD2
clone_size: -
cdr3_nt: TGTGCCAGCCGAGCGGGAGTGGGTTACAATGAGCAGTTCTTC
cdr3_aa: CASRAGVGYNEQFF

j_call: TRBJ2-7
v_call: TRBV20-1
d_call: -
clone_size: many
cdr3_nt: TGCAGTGCTCAACCGACTAGTGAAGTGTGGGAGCAGTACTTC
cdr3_aa: CSAQPTSEVWEQYF

j_call: TRBJ2-7
v_call: TRBV2
d_call: -
clone_size: few
cdr3_nt: TGTGCCAGCAGTGTGGTAGGGGGCTACGAGCAGTACTTC
cdr3_aa: CASSVVGGYEQYF

j_call: TRBJ2-7
v_call: TRBV28
d_call: -
clone_size: -
cdr3_nt: TGTGCCATACGGGGACGTACGCTTACGTCCTACGAGCAGTACTTC
cdr3_aa: CAIRGRTLTSYEQYF

j_call: TRBJ2-5
v_call: TRBV7-9
d_call: TRBD1
clone_size: -
cdr3_nt: TGTGCCAGCAGCCTGGGACAGATGAAGGAGACCCAGTACTTC
cdr3_aa: CASSLGQMKETQYF

j_call: TRBJ2-1
v_call: TRBV5-1
d_call: TRBD2
clone_size: many
cdr3_nt: TGCGCCAGCAGCTTGGATTCCGGACTAGCCTACAATGAGCAGTTCTTC
cdr3_aa: CASSLDSGLAYNEQFF

j_call: TRBJ2-7
v_call: TRBV7-9
d_call: -
clone_size: few
cdr3_nt: TGTGCCAGCAGCTTAGTGTCTTCGGACGAGCAGTACTTC
cdr3_aa: CASSLVSSDEQYF

j_call: TRBJ2-7
v_call: TRBV6-2/TRBV6-3
d_call: -
clone_size: -
cdr3_nt: TGTGCCAGCAGTTACCCAACTATCCCCTACGAGCAGTACTTC
cdr3_aa: CASSYPTIPYEQYF

j_call: TRBJ1-2
v_call: TRBV10-3
d_call: -
clone_size: -
cdr3_nt: TGTGCCATCAGTGGTGACTTGTATGGCTACACCTTC
cdr3_aa: CAISGDLYGYTF

j_call: TRBJ1-5
v_call: TRBV30
d_call: -
clone_size: -
cdr3_nt: TGTGCCTGGAGCGGGACATCCTCCCGGGGGCCCCAGCATTTT
cdr3_aa: CAWSGTSSRGPQHF

j_call: TRBJ2-1
v_call: TRBV6-1
d_call: TRBD2
clone_size: few
cdr3_nt: TGTGCCAGCAGCCGAGCGGGGTCCGACAATGAGCAGTTCTTC
cdr3_aa: CASSRAGSDNEQFF

j_call: TRBJ2-1
v_call: TRBV5-1
d_call: TRBD2
clone_size: -
cdr3_nt: TGCGCCAGCGAAAGACTAGCGGAGGGTTACAATGAGCAGTTCTTC
cdr3_aa: CASERLAEGYNEQFF

j_call: TRBJ2-7
v_call: TRBV14
d_call: -
clone_size: few
cdr3_nt: TGTGCCAGCAGCCAAGTCATGGTCGTAGGGGGGACCCTCCGCTACGAGCAGTACTTC
cdr3_aa: CASSQVMVVGGTLRYEQYF

j_call: TRBJ2-1
v_call: TRBV9
d_call: -
clone_size: few
cdr3_nt: TGTGCCAGCAGCGCTGATTACGGGGACAATGAGCAGTTCTTC
cdr3_aa: CASSADYGDNEQFF

j_call: TRBJ1-2
v_call: TRBV9
d_call: TRBD1
clone_size: -
cdr3_nt: TGTGCCAGCAGCGAGATGGACAGGGCCAACTATGGCTACACCTTC
cdr3_aa: CASSEMDRANYGYTF

j_call: TRBJ2-3
v_call: TRBV4-3
d_call: -
clone_size: few
cdr3_nt: TGCGCCAGCAGCCAAGATACCCCAGATACGCAGTATTTT
cdr3_aa: CASSQDTPDTQYF

j_call: TRBJ2-1
v_call: TRBV20-1
d_call: -
clone_size: few
cdr3_nt: TGCAGTGCTAGAGACCCAGCGGACCCCTACAATGAGCAGTTCTTC
cdr3_aa: CSARDPADPYNEQFF

j_call: TRBJ2-7
v_call: TRBV9
d_call: -
clone_size: few
cdr3_nt: TGTGCCAGCAGCACAACTCCGGGACGACCGAGCGAGCAGTACTTC
cdr3_aa: CASSTTPGRPSEQYF

j_call: TRBJ2-1
v_call: TRBV27
d_call: TRBD2
clone_size: few
cdr3_nt: TGTGCCAGCAGTGTAACACTAGCGGGAGGGTACAATGAGCAGTTCTTC
cdr3_aa: CASSVTLAGGYNEQFF

j_call: TRBJ1-2
v_call: TRBV20-1
d_call: -
clone_size: -
cdr3_nt: TGCAGTGCTAGAGATTTGGCACACCCGGGAGAGGGCTACACCTTC
cdr3_aa: CSARDLAHPGEGYTF

j_call: TRBJ2-2
v_call: TRBV20-1
d_call: TRBD1
clone_size: many
cdr3_nt: TGCAGTGCTAGAGACCCGGGACAGGGTGACATCGGGGAGCTGTTTTTT
cdr3_aa: CSARDPGQGDIGELFF

j_call: TRBJ2-1
v_call: TRBV28
d_call: -
clone_size: few
cdr3_nt: TGTGCCAGCAGTTTCAGGGTGAGCAATGAGCAGTTCTTC
cdr3_aa: CASSFRVSNEQFF

j_call: TRBJ1-4
v_call: TRBV19
d_call: TRBD1
clone_size: -
cdr3_nt: TGTGCCAGTAGTTCCCACCGGGACAGCAACGAAAAACTGTTTTTT
cdr3_aa: CASSSHRDSNEKLFF

j_call: TRBJ2-1
v_call: TRBV27
d_call: TRBD2
clone_size: -
cdr3_nt: TGCACCAGCAGTCTCGGACTAGCGGGAGGGGGGGAGCAGTTCTTC
cdr3_aa: CTSSLGLAGGGEQFF

j_call: TRBJ1-4
v_call: TRBV4-2
d_call: TRBD1
clone_size: many
cdr3_nt: TGTGCCAGCAGCCAAGGGCCGGGACAGGATGAAAAACTGTTTTTT
cdr3_aa: CASSQGPGQDEKLFF

j_call: TRBJ1-2
v_call: TRBV29-1
d_call: -
clone_size: few
cdr3_nt: TGCAGCGTTGAGGATGGAACACACTATGGCTACACCTTC
cdr3_aa: CSVEDGTHYGYTF

j_call: TRBJ2-1
v_call: TRBV4-3
d_call: TRBD2
clone_size: -
cdr3_nt: TGCGCCAGCAGCCAAGATTCTGTGGCTAGCGGGTTCTCCTACAATGAGCAGTTCTTC
cdr3_aa: CASSQDSVASGFSYNEQFF

j_call: TRBJ2-3
v_call: TRBV11-1
d_call: TRBD2
clone_size: few
cdr3_nt: TGTGCCAGCAGCTTAACGCGGCGGAGCGGGAGAAGAAGCACAGATACGCAGTATTTT
cdr3_aa: CASSLTRRSGRRSTDTQYF

j_call: TRBJ2-3
v_call: TRBV7-9
d_call: TRBD1
clone_size: -
cdr3_nt: TGTGCCAGCAGCTCGACAGGGGACCGCGCAGATACGCAGTATTTT
cdr3_aa: CASSSTGDRADTQYF

j_call: TRBJ1-5
v_call: TRBV4-3
d_call: -
clone_size: few
cdr3_nt: TGCGCCAGCAGCCGTAGTTATCGTAGTGGGGTGATGCCCCAGCATTTT
cdr3_aa: CASSRSYRSGVMPQHF

j_call: TRBJ2-7
v_call: TRBV4-3
d_call: -
clone_size: many
cdr3_nt: TGCGCCAGCAGCCAAGATCCCCCAGCGGGCCACTCCTACGAGCAGTACTTC
cdr3_aa: CASSQDPPAGHSYEQYF

j_call: TRBJ2-1
v_call: TRBV29-1
d_call: TRBD2
clone_size: few
cdr3_nt: TGCAGCGTTGAAGGCCTGACTAGCGAAGCCTACAATGAGCAGTTCTTC
cdr3_aa: CSVEGLTSEAYNEQFF

j_call: TRBJ2-3
v_call: TRBV20-1
d_call: -
clone_size: -
cdr3_nt: TGCAGTGCTAGTGAGGTCGTCTTCGGTCTTGGCACAGATACGCAGTATTTT
cdr3_aa: CSASEVVFGLGTDTQYF

j_call: TRBJ1-5
v_call: TRBV28
d_call: -
clone_size: few
cdr3_nt: TGTGCCAGCAGTCCATGGGGTCAAGCCAATCAGCCCCAGCATTTT
cdr3_aa: CASSPWGQANQPQHF

j_call: TRBJ2-4
v_call: TRBV13
d_call: -
clone_size: -
cdr3_nt: TGTGCCAGCAGCCCCCCTCTAGCCAAAAACATTCAGTACTTC
cdr3_aa: CASSPPLAKNIQYF